Below, one T cell receptor (beta chain) is given with its context. This CDR3 has 15 residues. Trimming left V 0 bases short and J 5 bases short, with 14 bases between. Germline CDR1 and CDR2: SGDLS and YYNGEE. This sample stems from a study of T cells after yellow fever vaccination. MiXCR was run by TCRdb on the 5' RACE reads, yielding one entry per CDR3 protein. The repertoire holds around 600,000 distinct CDR3 sequences, with 12% as singletons. This chain links TRBV9 with TRBJ2-5; D is uncertain. The sequence was obtained from a man between 25 and 39 years old who received the YFV17D yellow fever vaccine. Sequences were derived from PBMCs, sampled on the day of the yellow fever booster vaccination. CDR3 DNA sequence: TGTGCCAGCAGCGTAGGATGGGGTGGTGAGGAGACCCAGTACTTC. This codes for CASSVGWGGEETQYF.